This TCR beta chain was sequenced in a study of low-dose radiotherapy and immunotherapy resistance in tumors. Study details: Doses of 0.5 Gy per fraction every 2 weeks, totaling 6.5 Gy, went to Cohort 1. Cyclophosphamide infusions of 200 mg/m2 came every two weeks, one day before radiation-immunotherapy.

The CDR3 has 14 residues. V lost 1 base and J lost 2, with 9 bases in between. Germline V CDR1 and CDR2: SGHTA, FQGNSA. Documented time point: before trial treatment. Treatment of the donors consisted of nivolumab and ipilimumab (plus aspirin, low-dose cyclophosphamide and low-dose radiotherapy). Primers used for first-strand cDNA, a TRAV- and TRBV-specific set, covered both alpha and beta chains. TCRs were amplified for roughly 20 PCR cycles with a constant-region primer and V-primer adapter. In vitro transcription was used to amplify the isolated mRNA. TCRdb recomputed calls from the reads with MiXCR, one row per CDR3 protein. The sample shows 85,000 to 95,000 distinct CDR3 sequences, under 9.5% of them seen only once. This clonotype was observed many times.

Sequenced here: PBMCs, sampled before treatment. This chain links TRBV7-2 with TRBJ2-7; no clear D. The sequence was collected from a male donor with prostate cancer. CDR3 sequence: CASSLGAAPYEQYF. Here the CDR3 DNA reads TGTGCCAGCAGCTTAGGGGCTGCCCCCTACGAGCAGTACTTC.